The present TCR beta chain was sequenced within a study of T cell repertoires in cytomegalovirus infection. In germline, CDR1 is MNHGY, CDR2 SAAAGT. This CDR3 contains 15 residues. On this clonotype: Its antigen is still unknown. With a much larger clone just one base away, this may be a read error.

Study conclusions and caveats: Using cumulative public TCR beta family frequency, the authors identified those who carried CMV together with the relevant HLA.

TCRdb used MiXCR to reprocess the reads, holding one entry per CDR3 protein. The data hold some 940,000 distinct CDR3 sequences, with approximately 31% observed a single time. The chain recombines TRBV6-8 with TRBJ1-1; D perhaps matches TRBD1 (5 bases). The starting material was cultured CD8+ T cells from PBMCs, obtained from culture after CMV antigen stimulation. The clonotype originates from a human donor in good health (CMV status not recorded). Some clones in this sample may be carry-over from other donors' samples. The CDR3: CANSYRTNVNTEAFF. Here the CDR3 DNA reads TGTGCCAACAGTTATCGGACAAACGTGAACACTGAAGCTTTCTTT.